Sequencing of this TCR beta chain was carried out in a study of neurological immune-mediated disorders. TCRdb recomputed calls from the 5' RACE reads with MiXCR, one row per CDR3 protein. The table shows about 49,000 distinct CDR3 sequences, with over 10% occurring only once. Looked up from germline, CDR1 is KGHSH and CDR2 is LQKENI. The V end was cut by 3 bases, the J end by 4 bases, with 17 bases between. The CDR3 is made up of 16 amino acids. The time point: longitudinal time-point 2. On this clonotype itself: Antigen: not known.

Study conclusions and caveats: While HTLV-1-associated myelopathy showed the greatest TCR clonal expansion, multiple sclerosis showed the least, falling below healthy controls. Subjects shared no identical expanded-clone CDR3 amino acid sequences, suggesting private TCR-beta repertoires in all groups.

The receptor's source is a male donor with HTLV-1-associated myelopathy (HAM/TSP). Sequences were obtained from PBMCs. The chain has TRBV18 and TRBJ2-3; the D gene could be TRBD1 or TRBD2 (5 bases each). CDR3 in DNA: TGTGCCAGCTCACCCCTCCGGGGCCCTGGGTCAGATACGCAGTATTTT. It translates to CASSPLRGPGSDTQYF. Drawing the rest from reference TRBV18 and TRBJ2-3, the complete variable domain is NAGVMQNPRHLVRRRGQEARLRCSPMKGHSHVYWYRQLPEEGLKFMVYLQKENIIDESGMPKERFSAEFPKEGPSILRIQQVVRGDSAAYFCASSPLRGPGSDTQYFGPGTRLTVL.